This TCR beta chain was profiled in a study of tumor-infiltrating lymphocytes in primary liver carcinoma. Production of TCR beta cDNA used around 460 ng total RNA together with a constant-region primer. Amplification in three nested multiplex PCR rounds with slightly modified ARM-PCR gave rise to TCR beta libraries. Running 9 to 11 cycles apiece, the first two PCR rounds relied on TRBV1-TRBV30 forward primers together with a C-beta reverse primer. TCRdb re-analysed the multiplex PCR reads in MiXCR, keeping a single row per CDR3 protein. This table holds approximately 320,000 distinct CDR3 sequences, roughly three fifths found once. Germline DNA was also extracted, with blood RNA taken from unsorted whole blood. V gave up 0 bases and J gave up 1 base, with 6 bases separating them. The CDR3 sequence is 15 residues long. Germline CDR1 and CDR2: MNHEY and SVGAGI. This clonotype was counted only a few times.

This receptor was identified in a woman aged 25 to 45 with primary liver carcinoma and hepatitis B virus infection. Sample: peripheral blood. The V call is TRBV6-5, the J call TRBJ2-2; D gene unclear. This chain's CDR3 is CASSYSQLNTGELFF. CDR3 DNA sequence: TGTGCCAGCAGTTACTCGCAACTGAACACCGGGGAGCTGTTTTTT.